A single sample gave rise to the 21 T cell receptor beta chains below, sequenced in a study of blood T cells in healthy people across ages. The use of a sample-barcoded 5' primer and a J-beta primer mix characterized a second PCR of about 7 to 12 cycles. TCRdb reprocessed the 5' RACE reads with MiXCR, giving one entry per CDR3 protein. The sample contains almost 800,000 distinct CDR3 sequences, 58% of which appear only once. Material for sequencing was blood. The receptors originated from a young man in good health.

About this clonotype itself: An end of the junction does not agree with germline; a read error may underlie this. This chain links TRBV4-2 with TRBJ2-7, with 10 bases aligning to TRBD2. CDR3 length equals 15 residues. Germline assignment: CDR1 LGHNA and CDR2 YNFKEQ. The CDR3 region is CAGSQGLAGADEQYF. The CDR3 DNA reads as TGTGCCGGCAGCCAAGGCCTAGCGGGGGCGGATGAGCAGTACTTC.

V usage is TRBV6-1 and J usage is TRBJ2-1, with 7 bases fitting TRBD2. CDR3 length equals 14 residues. The germline CDR1 and CDR2 sequences are MNHNS and SASEGT. V gave up 7 bases and J gave up 6 bases; unmatched junction bases: 9. CDR3 region: CASIYIAGVNEQFF. CDR3 sequence (DNA): TGTGCCAGCATTTATATAGCGGGTGTCAATGAGCAGTTCTTC.

The chain has TRBV11-2 and TRBJ1-2; D is undetermined. The CDR3 covers 12 residues. Germline V gene data show CDR1 as SGHAT and CDR2 as FQNNGV. Trimming took 4 bases from V and 7 from J, leaving 10 bases between them. DNA for the CDR3: TGTGCCAGCAGCTGGCCTGGAGCTGGCTACACCTTC. This sequence encodes CASSWPGAGYTF.

In this sample, this clonotype turned up a few times. The rearrangement joins TRBV9 to TRBJ2-3; D possibly matches TRBD1 or TRBD2 (6 bases each). V lost 0 bases and J 8 bases, leaving 10 bases between the germline ends. The germline V gene has CDR1 SGDLS and CDR2 YYNGEE. This CDR3 comprises 13 residues. CDR3 nucleotide sequence: TGTGCCAGCAGCGTAGGAGGAGGGGGTACGCAGTATTTT. It encodes CASSVGGGGTQYF. Complete variable domain (other parts from reference TRBV9 and TRBJ2-3): DSGVTQTPKHLITATGQRVTLRCSPRSGDLSVYWYQQSLDQGLQFLIQYYNGEERAKGNILERFSAQQFPDLHSELNLSSLELGDSALYFCASSVGGGGTQYFGPGTRLTVL.

This chain's CDR3 is CASSGGWANYGYTF. In DNA form, the CDR3 reads TGTGCCAGCAGCGGAGGGTGGGCGAACTATGGCTACACCTTC. V is TRBV9 and J is TRBJ1-2; D call uncertain. Trimming took 3 bases from V and 2 from J, leaving 11 bases between them. The CDR3 sequence is 14 residues long. Germline-derived CDR1 and CDR2 are SGDLS and YYNGEE. Full variable domain (remainder filled in from reference TRBV9 and TRBJ1-2): DSGVTQTPKHLITATGQRVTLRCSPRSGDLSVYWYQQSLDQGLQFLIQYYNGEERAKGNILERFSAQQFPDLHSELNLSSLELGDSALYFCASSGGWANYGYTFGSGTRLTVV.

The V call is TRBV5-1, the J call TRBJ1-2, with D perhaps TRBD1 (5 bases). The length of the CDR3 is 15 residues. Trimming took 0 bases from V and 5 from J, leaving 14 bases between them. Germline V lookup: CDR1 SGHRS, CDR2 YFSETQ. The CDR3 spells CASSLASGPGYGYTF. Written as DNA, the CDR3 is TGCGCCAGCAGCTTGGCCTCGGGACCGGGATATGGCTACACCTTC. Full variable domain (outside the CDR3, taken from reference TRBV5-1 and TRBJ1-2): KAGVTQTPRYLIKTRGQQVTLSCSPISGHRSVSWYQQTPGQGLQFLFEYFSETQRNKGNFPGRFSGRQFSNSRSEMNVSTLELGDSALYLCASSLASGPGYGYTFGSGTRLTVV.

The rearrangement joins TRBV5-1 to TRBJ1-4; D remains ambiguous. This CDR3 spans 15 amino acids. Germline V gene lookup returns CDR1 SGHRS and CDR2 YFSETQ. V shed 0 bases and J shed 8 bases, with 14 bases lying between them. CDR3 protein: CASSLDTGKGEKLFF. In DNA, the CDR3 is TGCGCCAGCAGCTTGGACACGGGAAAGGGAGAAAAACTGTTTTTT.

This clonotype was seen more than once but under ten times. The chain has TRBV11-1 and TRBJ2-6; D unclear. CDR3 length: 15 amino acids. Germline-derived CDR1 and CDR2 are SGHAT and FQDESV (reference sequence). V lost 5 bases to trimming and J lost 3 bases, with 11 bases between them. CDR3 bases: TGTGCCAGCAGCCTCGGAGACCTTGGGGCCAACGTCCTGACTTTC. Its protein product is CASSLGDLGANVLTF.

The chain joins TRBV3-1 to TRBJ2-7, with D possibly being TRBD1 (5 bases). V dropped 6 bases and J dropped 7 bases, with 16 bases sitting between them. The CDR3 contains 13 residues. Germline-derived CDR1 and CDR2 are LGHDT and YNNKEL (reference sequence). The CDR3, as DNA: TGTGCCAGCAGTCGAGAAGGGGTAAGGGAGCAGTACTTC. Translating it yields CASSREGVREQYF.

This clonotype was seen only a few times. The rearrangement joins TRBV6-5 to TRBJ1-2, with no clear D. V shed 2 bases and J shed 7 bases, with 11 bases lying between them. The CDR3 is 13 amino acids. The V gene's germline CDR1 is MNHEY and CDR2 SVGAGI. CDR3 DNA: TGTGCCAGCAGTTACGATTCCCGGGGTGGCTACACCTTC. Protein: CASSYDSRGGYTF.

This clonotype was observed a handful of times. The rearrangement joins TRBV20-1 to TRBJ2-1, with TRBD2 identical over 7 bases. Germline lookup yields CDR1 DFQATT and CDR2 SNEGSKA (reference sequence). This CDR3 is built from 15 residues. V lost 5 bases and J lost 6; bases outside the gene matches: 13. CDR3 residues: CSADGGRSGGNEQFF. The CDR3 DNA sequence: TGCAGTGCTGACGGCGGGAGATCGGGTGGCAATGAGCAGTTCTTC.

The chain is built from TRBV5-1 and TRBJ1-1; D is undetermined. The germline CDR1 and CDR2 sequences are SGHRS and YFSETQ. The germline V and J ends were trimmed by 5 bases and 5 bases, with 19 bases remaining between them. The CDR3 has 15 residues. The CDR3 DNA follows: TGCGCCAGCAGTTATATCGGGGATTCAGGAACTGAAGCTTTCTTT. Its protein is CASSYIGDSGTEAFF.

The chain employs TRBV18 and TRBJ1-6; 10 bases line up with TRBD1. This CDR3 is built from 15 residues. The germline V gene encodes CDR1 KGHSH and CDR2 LQKENI. The J segment lost 8 bases and the V segment lost 6 bases, leaving 7 bases of the junction unmatched. The CDR3 nucleotides are TGTGCCAGCTCCCCGGTCGGGACAGGGGATTCACCCCTCCACTTT. It specifies CASSPVGTGDSPLHF.

The CDR3 DNA follows: TGTGCCAGCAGTTCTCAGGGAGGGGTAACAGATACGCAGTATTTT. Encoded protein: CASSSQGGVTDTQYF. The chain joins TRBV6-1 to TRBJ2-3; TRBD2 matches at 7 bases. V shed 5 bases, J shed 3 bases, and the junction held 8 bases outside the gene matches. The CDR3 contains 15 residues. The germline gives CDR1 MNHNS, CDR2 SASEGT.

J is TRBJ2-1 and V is TRBV25-1; 8 bases map to TRBD2. Germline-derived CDR1 and CDR2 are MGHDK and SYGVNS. J lost 8 bases, V lost 3 bases, and 15 bases had no gene match. This CDR3 has 17 amino acids. CDR3 DNA: TGTGCCAGCAGTGATCCCTATGATAGCGGGATTACGGATGAGCAGTTCTTC. It is translated as CASSDPYDSGITDEQFF.

This chain connects TRBV5-6 to TRBJ2-1; TRBD2 aligns across 7 bases. The ends lost 2 bases at V and 3 bases at J; junction bases unmatched: 8. The length of the CDR3 is 16 residues. Germline CDR1 and CDR2: SGHDT and YYEEEE. The CDR3 bases are TGTGCCAGCAGCTTCCGAAAGGGGACTAACTACAATGAGCAGTTCTTC. Protein product: CASSFRKGTNYNEQFF.

The chain carries TRBV11-2 and TRBJ2-3; D remains unclear. The V gene lost 3 bases and the J gene lost 5 bases, with 9 bases spanning the gap. This CDR3 comprises 13 residues. Germline values: CDR1 SGHAT, CDR2 FQNNGV. CDR3 coding DNA: TGTGCCAGCAGCTTCACGGTGGGAGATACGCAGTATTTT. This sequence encodes CASSFTVGDTQYF.

This chain uses TRBV4-2 with TRBJ2-7; TRBD2 is a possible D gene (5 bases). The germline V gene has CDR1 LGHNA and CDR2 YNFKEQ. V lost 6 bases and J lost 1, with 16 bases in between. The CDR3 runs 15 residues. CDR3 loop: CASSPRATSSYEQYF. CDR3 nucleotides: TGTGCCAGCAGTCCGAGGGCCACGAGTTCCTACGAGCAGTACTTC.

V gene TRBV7-2 combines with J gene TRBJ2-5, with D unresolved. The DNA matches TRBJ2-7 better at its end, which makes the J call doubtful. This CDR3 comprises 12 residues. Germline lookup yields CDR1 SGHTA and CDR2 FQGNSA. CDR3 coding DNA: TGTGCCAGCAGCATGCCTGTGGGCGAGCAGTACTTC. It encodes CASSMPVGEQYF.

The chain couples TRBV6-2 or TRBV6-3 to TRBJ2-1; D remains unclear. The CDR3 sequence is 14 residues long. Trimming took off 0 bases at V and 6 bases at J, with 9 bases between the two ends. Germline V gene data show CDR1 as MNHEY and CDR2 as SVGEGT. CDR3 in amino acids: CASSYSRTFNEQFF. CDR3 nucleotide sequence: TGTGCCAGCAGTTACTCGAGAACTTTCAATGAGCAGTTCTTC.

This clonotype was found once. The genes are TRBV3-1 and TRBJ2-1; TRBD2 agrees at 12 bases. CDR1 is LGHDT, CDR2 YNNKEL, per germline (reference sequence). The CDR3 sequence is 14 residues long. V lost 3 bases, J lost 8 bases, and 2 bases stayed unmatched. CDR3 coding DNA: TGTGCCAGCAGCCAGACTAGCGGGAGCGATGAGCAGTTCTTC. Encoded protein: CASSQTSGSDEQFF.